The sequence of this T cell receptor (beta chain) was determined in a study of T cell changes during pregnancy in multiple sclerosis. This CDR3 comprises 13 residues. Assay used: immunoSEQ multiplex PCR; TCRdb lists only in-frame clones, some missing. The table has tens of thousands of clones, roughly 90% seen once. This TCR was sampled from a female donor with multiple sclerosis, enrolled in a pregnancy study. The J gene is TRBJ2-7, the V gene TRBV21-1; no DNA check was done on the table's D call, TRBD1. TRBV21-1 is listed as a pseudogene. The sample here was peripheral blood, taken before pregnancy. In DNA, the CDR3 is TGTGCCAGCAGGGGGCTCTTCCACCACGAGCAGTACTTC. Translation: CASRGLFHHEQYF.